The rows below give T cell receptor beta chains drawn from one sample of a study of Ad26.COV2.S vaccination and SARS-CoV-2 variants. Assay: immunoSEQ multiplex PCR; the TCRdb copy retains only in-frame clones and omits some. The sample lists roughly 380,000 clones; under 95% were seen once. Sequenced here: peripheral blood, sampled after recovery from COVID-19. These receptors were obtained from a human donor who had recovered from COVID-19. The CDR3 runs from the conserved cysteine through the conserved F or W. A D gene is named only where the DNA matches it firmly. Size is stated for part of the rows, as once, few or many counts, or as a class when the clone is expanded.

DNA: TGTGCCAGCAGTCCCGGGACAGGGACGAATCAGCCCCAGCATTTT
CDR3: CASSPGTGTNQPQHF
D: TRBD1
size: .
J: TRBJ1-5
V: TRBV3-1/TRBV3-2

DNA: TGTGCCAGCAGCCCACCGATTGGCCGGGGGCTCAATCAGCCCCAGCATTTT
CDR3: CASSPPIGRGLNQPQHF
D: .
size: once
J: TRBJ1-5
V: TRBV28

DNA: TGTGCCAGCAGTTACCCGATTCGGGACCGACCTCCGTACGAGCAGTACTTC
CDR3: CASSYPIRDRPPYEQYF
D: .
size: .
J: TRBJ2-7
V: TRBV6-2/TRBV6-3

DNA: TGTGCCACCAGCAGAGGACTACCGATTAGGAACACTGAAGCTTTCTTT
CDR3: CATSRGLPIRNTEAFF
D: .
size: .
J: TRBJ1-1
V: TRBV15

DNA: TGTGCCTGGAGACCAGAGGGCCCGGGGCCCCCCTACGAGCAGTACTTC
CDR3: CAWRPEGPGPPYEQYF
D: .
size: .
J: TRBJ2-7
V: TRBV30

DNA: TGTGCCAGCAGCTTATCAGGGTGGCAGCCCCAGCATTTT
CDR3: CASSLSGWQPQHF
D: .
size: .
J: TRBJ1-5
V: TRBV5-8

DNA: TGTGCCAGCAGTCATTGGACAGACATGGGCAATCAGCCCCAGCATTTT
CDR3: CASSHWTDMGNQPQHF
D: .
size: few
J: TRBJ1-5
V: TRBV6-6

DNA: TGTGCCAGCAGCTTCGACAGAAATCAGCCCCAGCATTTT
CDR3: CASSFDRNQPQHF
D: .
size: .
J: TRBJ1-5
V: TRBV6-5

DNA: TGTGCCAGCAGCCCCAGGGGCAAAAACATTCAGTACTTC
CDR3: CASSPRGKNIQYF
D: .
size: .
J: TRBJ2-4
V: TRBV7-9

DNA: TGTGCCAGCAGCCCCGGGGGCCCCAATCAGCCCCAGCATTTT
CDR3: CASSPGGPNQPQHF
D: .
size: .
J: TRBJ1-5
V: TRBV7-3

DNA: TGCGCCAGCACCACAGGGGGCTCCGTTAAAGCTTTCTTT
CDR3: CASTTGGSVKAFF
D: TRBD1
size: .
J: TRBJ1-1
V: TRBV5-1

DNA: TGCGCCAGCAGCCAATCTACGAGGAACTATGGCTACACCTTC
CDR3: CASSQSTRNYGYTF
D: .
size: .
J: TRBJ1-2
V: TRBV4-1

DNA: TGCGCCAGCAGCTTGGGTACGAACACTGAAGCTTTCTTT
CDR3: CASSLGTNTEAFF
D: .
size: .
J: TRBJ1-1
V: TRBV5-1

DNA: TGTGCCATCAGGGGGGCGGGTCAAGAGACCCAGTACTTC
CDR3: CAIRGAGQETQYF
D: .
size: .
J: TRBJ2-5
V: TRBV10-3

DNA: TGTGCCAGCAGCTTATCCGAGTCGACCTTTGGGGAGCTGTTTTTT
CDR3: CASSLSESTFGELFF
D: .
size: .
J: TRBJ2-2
V: TRBV7-8

DNA: TGTGCCAGCAGCTTGGGTTCCTCCTACGAGCAGTACTTC
CDR3: CASSLGSSYEQYF
D: .
size: .
J: TRBJ2-7
V: TRBV11-2

DNA: TGTGCCAGCAGCACCGGGACAAATAATTCACCCCTCCACTTT
CDR3: CASSTGTNNSPLHF
D: .
size: .
J: TRBJ1-6
V: TRBV6-4

DNA: TGTGCCAGCAGCTTAGCCTTCCTAGCTTCCTACAATGAGCAGTTCTTC
CDR3: CASSLAFLASYNEQFF
D: .
size: .
J: TRBJ2-1
V: TRBV7-2

DNA: TGTGCCAGCAGCTCCGGGACTCTCAGCTCCTACGAGCAGTACTTC
CDR3: CASSSGTLSSYEQYF
D: .
size: .
J: TRBJ2-7
V: TRBV5-4

DNA: TGCAGTGCTAGTCCTAGCCGGGGGGTTTACAATGAGCAGTTCTTC
CDR3: CSASPSRGVYNEQFF
D: TRBD2
size: .
J: TRBJ2-1
V: TRBV20-1

DNA: TGCGCCAGCACTAATAGGGGACAGTCCTATGGCTACACCTTC
CDR3: CASTNRGQSYGYTF
D: TRBD1
size: few
J: TRBJ1-2
V: TRBV10-1

DNA: TGTGCCAGCAGCCGCGCCGGGCCCCCCGGGGGCGGGTACGAGCAGTACTTC
CDR3: CASSRAGPPGGGYEQYF
D: .
size: .
J: TRBJ2-7
V: TRBV7-2

DNA: TGCGCCAGCAGCTTGGGAGCGGGGGACTACAATGAGCAGTTCTTC
CDR3: CASSLGAGDYNEQFF
D: TRBD2
size: .
J: TRBJ2-1
V: TRBV5-1

DNA: TGTGCCAGCGAGGACAGGTTGGGGGCCACAGATACGCAGTATTTT
CDR3: CASEDRLGATDTQYF
D: TRBD1
size: .
J: TRBJ2-3
V: TRBV27

DNA: TGTGCCAGTAGTCGGGCGGGCAGCCCCAATCAGCCCCAGCATTTT
CDR3: CASSRAGSPNQPQHF
D: .
size: .
J: TRBJ1-5
V: TRBV19

DNA: TGTGCCAGCAGCCCATCCGGGACGACCTACGAGCAGTACTTC
CDR3: CASSPSGTTYEQYF
D: .
size: .
J: TRBJ2-7
V: TRBV9

DNA: TGTGCCAGCAGCGTAGAGGGCGTGAACACTGAAGCTTTCTTT
CDR3: CASSVEGVNTEAFF
D: .
size: .
J: TRBJ1-1
V: TRBV9

DNA: TGCGCCAGCAGCTTGGTCTTTGGGGGGGGGCTCAACAATGAGCAGTTCTTC
CDR3: CASSLVFGGGLNNEQFF
D: .
size: .
J: TRBJ2-1
V: TRBV5-1

DNA: TGTGCCAGCAGCCCATCCAGCAGAAGGTCTTTCTACACCTTC
CDR3: CASSPSSRRSFYTF
D: .
size: .
J: TRBJ1-2
V: TRBV7-8

DNA: TGTGCCAGCAGCTTCAACCCGGGACAGGGTTGGGGCTACACCTTC
CDR3: CASSFNPGQGWGYTF
D: TRBD1
size: .
J: TRBJ1-2
V: TRBV7-6

DNA: TGTGCCAGCAGCTTGATAGCTGGGGACATTCAGTACTTC
CDR3: CASSLIAGDIQYF
D: .
size: few
J: TRBJ2-4
V: TRBV5-4

DNA: TGTGCCAGGAGGGCCCGGCCAGGGGCAGGCTACACCTTC
CDR3: CARRARPGAGYTF
D: .
size: .
J: TRBJ1-2
V: TRBV3-1/TRBV3-2

DNA: TGTGCCAGCAGCCAAGGGACGGACGATAATTCACCCCTCCACTTT
CDR3: CASSQGTDDNSPLHF
D: .
size: few
J: TRBJ1-6
V: TRBV3-1/TRBV3-2

DNA: TGTGCCAGCAGTCCATCAGGTACTGAAGCTTTCTTT
CDR3: CASSPSGTEAFF
D: .
size: .
J: TRBJ1-1
V: TRBV6-5

DNA: TGTGCCAGCAGCGTAGTAGGGGCCGGGGGTTCACCCCTCCACTTT
CDR3: CASSVVGAGGSPLHF
D: .
size: .
J: TRBJ1-6
V: TRBV9

DNA: TGTGCCAGCAGCCTGCGACAGTTGGGAGCTTTCTTT
CDR3: CASSLRQLGAFF
D: .
size: .
J: TRBJ1-1
V: TRBV7-9